These 15 T cell receptor beta chains came from one sample sequenced in a study of cytomegalovirus exposure and HLA in healthy donors (dated by TCRdb to 2015 to 2018). The method was the immunoSEQ multiplex PCR assay. For the multiplex PCR, a mixture combining 60 forward primers for TCR Vbeta segments and 13 reverse primers for TCR Jbeta segments was used. The table was pulled from immuneACCESS by TCRdb, which kept in-frame rearrangements only. Such tables lose some clones; where checked, under half of the loss comes from unresolved V genes, and the rest has no known cause. Present in this sample are about 120,000 clones, nearly 80% of which were seen just once. 3% to 4% of the sample goes to the ten largest clones. Sequences were obtained from PBMCs. These receptor sequences come from a woman in her twenties or thirties in good health and CMV-seropositive.

The chain combines TRBV4-3 with TRBJ2-7, with 11 positions matching TRBD1. V shed 4 bases and J 5 bases; nucleotides not matched to a gene: 4. Per the germline V gene, CDR1 is LGHNA and CDR2 is YSLEER. CDR3 length: 14 residues. This CDR3 reads CASSPGQGVHEQYF. The CDR3 coding sequence is TGCGCCAGCAGCCCGGGACAGGGGGTCCACGAGCAGTACTTC.

This clone has just a few counts. This chain joins TRBV4-2 and TRBJ2-7, with 13 bases fitting TRBD2. The germline gives CDR1 LGHNA, CDR2 YNFKEQ. The trim removed 5 bases at V and 2 bases at J, leaving 3 bases unmatched. The CDR3 consists of 15 residues. CDR3 in DNA: TGTGCCAGCAGCACCGGACTAGCGGGGGCCTACGAGCAGTACTTC. It specifies CASSTGLAGAYEQYF.

J is TRBJ2-6 and V is TRBV7-3; no firm D call. Trimming shortened V by 6 bases and J by 2 bases, and 8 bases separated the two germline ends. CDR1 is SGHTA, CDR2 FQGTGA, per germline. This CDR3 has 14 amino acids. The CDR3 sequence is CASSSGAGANVLTF. The CDR3 coding sequence is TGTGCCAGCAGTTCGGGTGCTGGGGCCAACGTCCTGACTTTC. Looking up the rest from reference TRBV7-3 and TRBJ2-6 gives the full variable domain: GAGVSQTPSNKVTEKGKYVELRCDPISGHTALYWYRQSLGQGPEFLIYFQGTGAADDSGLPNDRFFAVRPEGSVSTLKIQRTERGDSAVYLCASSSGAGANVLTFGAGSRLTVL.

The V gene is TRBV4-3, the J gene TRBJ2-3, with TRBD1 matching 7 bases. V lost 0 bases to trimming and J lost 5 bases; unmatched junction nucleotides: 8. Germline CDR1 is LGHNA and CDR2 is YSLEER. There are 16 residues in the CDR3. Here the CDR3 DNA reads TGCGCCAGCAGCCAAGAAGGGGACAGAAACCAAGATACGCAGTATTTT. It codes for CASSQEGDRNQDTQYF.

The rearrangement uses TRBV7-3 and TRBJ2-5; TRBD1 matches 7 bases. Germline V gene sequence: CDR1 SGHTA, CDR2 FQGTGA. V was clipped by 5 bases and J by 5 bases; unmatched bases: 5. This CDR3 region has 13 residues. The CDR3 DNA reads as TGTGCCAGCAGCGCCGGGACAGCGGAGACCCAGTACTTC. Translated, it gives CASSAGTAETQYF.

This chain links TRBV2 with TRBJ2-7; 7 bases match TRBD1. J lost 1 base, V lost 0 bases, and 6 bases had no gene match. Germline V gene sequence: CDR1 SNHLY, CDR2 FYNNEI. The CDR3 length is 16 residues. CDR3 sequence reads: CASSEASSGGSYEQYF. Here the CDR3 DNA reads TGTGCCAGCAGTGAAGCTTCATCAGGGGGTTCCTACGAGCAGTACTTC.

This clone was seen just once. The genes are TRBV5-6 and TRBJ1-1; D call uncertain. V dropped 4 bases and J dropped 3 bases, with 10 bases sitting between them. Germline CDR1 and CDR2: SGHDT and YYEEEE. The CDR3 covers 13 residues. CDR3: CASSLGVYTEAFF. DNA for the CDR3: TGTGCCAGCAGCCTAGGTGTATACACTGAAGCTTTCTTT. The entire variable domain, with the rest obtained from reference TRBV5-6 and TRBJ1-1, is as follows: DAGVTQSPTHLIKTRGQQVTLRCSPKSGHDTVSWYQQALGQGPQFIFQYYEEEERQRGNFPDRFSGHQFPNYSSELNVNALLLGDSALYLCASSLGVYTEAFFGQGTRLTVV.

The CDR3 DNA reads as TGCAGCGCTAACCAGGCTACGAACACTGAAGCTTTCTTT. Its protein is CSANQATNTEAFF. This chain links TRBV29-1 with TRBJ1-1; D is unclear. CDR3 length: 13 residues. In germline, CDR1 is SQVTM, CDR2 ANQGSEA. V lost 7 bases to trimming and J lost 1 base, with 13 bases between them.

The genes are TRBV6-5 and TRBJ1-2; D not certain. CDR1 MNHEY and CDR2 SVGAGI come from the germline V gene. V was clipped by 6 bases and J by 0 bases, with 8 bases between them. This CDR3 spans 13 amino acids. The CDR3 region has the DNA TGTGCCAGCAGACGGGAAGCTAACTATGGCTACACCTTC. Translating it yields CASRREANYGYTF.

The genes are TRBV7-6 and TRBJ2-2, with 11 bases matching TRBD2. V lost 5 bases to trimming and J lost 2 bases; unmatched junction nucleotides: 7. This CDR3 contains 17 residues. From germline, CDR1 is SGHVS and CDR2 FNYEAQ. In DNA, the CDR3 is TGTGCCAGCAGCCCCGGGACTAGCGGTGACAACACCGGGGAGCTGTTTTTT. Its protein is CASSPGTSGDNTGELFF.

This clone appeared once. This sequence joins TRBV19 and TRBJ1-6, with D perhaps TRBD1 (6 bases). Germline-derived CDR1 and CDR2 are LNHDA and SQIVND (reference sequence). The CDR3 extends over 16 amino acids. Deletions cut 5 bases from V and 7 bases from J, with 18 bases between. In DNA form, the CDR3 reads TGTGCCAGTAGTCAAAGGGGAGGGGGAGTGAATTCACCCCTCCACTTT. It is translated as CASSQRGGGVNSPLHF.

The V call is TRBV9, the J call TRBJ2-7; D might be TRBD2 (6 bases). The CDR3 consists of 14 residues. V was shortened by 0 bases and J by 7 bases, with 14 bases between the two germline ends. CDR1 is SGDLS, CDR2 YYNGEE, per germline. CDR3: CASSVDPGRGEQYF. The CDR3 DNA reads TGTGCCAGCAGCGTAGATCCAGGGCGGGGAGAGCAGTACTTC.

V and J are TRBV10-3 and TRBJ1-1, with a possible D match to TRBD1 (6 bases). CDR1 ENHRY and CDR2 SYGVKD come from the germline V gene. The V end lost 5 bases, the J end lost 1 base, and 17 bases lay between the germline ends. The CDR3 extends over 16 amino acids. Here the CDR3 DNA reads TGTGCCATCAGTCAAGGATACAGGGAAGGGAACACTGAAGCTTTCTTT. Residues: CAISQGYREGNTEAFF.

The chain links TRBV7-2 to TRBJ2-5; TRBD2 matches 10 bases. Germline V CDR1 and CDR2: SGHTA, FQGNSA. The CDR3 runs to 15 residues. The V segment lost 1 base and the J segment 5 bases; nucleotides outside the gene matches: 4. Here the CDR3 DNA reads TGTGCCAGCAGCTTAGTAGCGGGGGGAGTGGAGACCCAGTACTTC. It translates to CASSLVAGGVETQYF.

This sequence joins TRBV19 and TRBJ1-1; D might be TRBD1 (5 bases). The CDR3 covers 13 residues. V was cut by 3 bases and J by 4 bases, with 9 bases left in between. Per germline, CDR1 LNHDA and CDR2 SQIVND (reference sequence). CDR3 loop: CASSMGLFTEAFF. The CDR3 nucleotides are TGTGCCAGTAGTATGGGACTATTCACTGAAGCTTTCTTT.